The entry that follows covers one TCR beta chain sequence. Repertoires were generated with immunoSEQ multiplex PCR, while TCRdb's copy carries only in-frame clones and drops some. Of 30,000 or so clones in the sample, roughly 84% were seen once. The CDR3 loop spans 14 amino acids. Trimming pared 4 bases from V and 6 bases from J, leaving 15 bases between. Germline loops: CDR1 SEHNR, CDR2 FQNEAQ (reference sequence). This sample is drawn from a study of multiple sclerosis patients with progressive multifocal leukoencephalopathy. As for time point: time of PML onset. The sequence was collected from a human donor with progressive multifocal leukoencephalopathy. The specimen was PBMCs, collected from a patient treated with natalizumab. This sequence joins TRBV7-9 and TRBJ1-1; D gene uncertain. CDR3 sequence: CASSSDWSPSEAFF. CDR3 bases: TGTGCCAGCAGCTCGGACTGGAGCCCTTCTGAAGCTTTCTTT.